Below are 31 T cell receptor beta chains sequenced from a single sample in a study of blood T cell repertoires in COVID-19. This table comes from immunoSEQ multiplex PCR, and its TCRdb copy is limited to in-frame clones, with some not included. The sample has about 94,000 clones; about 80% are singletons. Material for sequencing was peripheral blood. These receptors were obtained from a man in his sixties with acute or convalescent COVID-19.

The genes are TRBV12-3 or TRBV12-4 and TRBJ1-2, with unresolved D. V shed 3 bases and J shed 4 bases, with 6 bases lying between them. This CDR3 has 12 amino acids. The CDR3 is CASSLRGYGYTF. CDR3 DNA: TGTGCCAGCAGTTTGCGGGGCTATGGCTACACCTTC.

The rearrangement joins TRBV4-2 to TRBJ2-2; 11 nucleotides align to TRBD2. Germline loops: CDR1 LGHNA, CDR2 YNFKEQ. The V gene end was trimmed by 4 bases and the J gene end by 4 bases; junction bases not matched to a gene: 5. This CDR3 has 16 amino acids. The CDR3 here is CASSRSGGASTGELFF. Written as DNA, the CDR3 is TGTGCCAGCAGCCGTAGCGGGGGGGCCAGCACCGGGGAGCTGTTTTTT.

The CDR3: CASSQDRGVDEQYF. The CDR3 nucleotides are TGCGCCAGCAGCCAAGACCGGGGGGTGGACGAGCAGTACTTC. This chain links TRBV4-3 with TRBJ2-7; 7 nucleotides agree with TRBD2. The CDR3 is 14 amino acids. CDR1 and CDR2 from the germline V gene are LGHNA and YSLEER. The ends lost 0 bases at V and 5 bases at J; junction bases unmatched: 4.

The chain uses TRBV5-1 and TRBJ1-3; D not certain. CDR1 and CDR2 from the germline V gene are SGHRS and YFSETQ. The CDR3 is 14 residues long. Trimming pared 2 bases from V and 6 bases from J, leaving 12 bases between. CDR3 bases: TGCGCCAGCAGCTTAGGAGGCCGCTTAAACACCATATATTTT. It is translated as CASSLGGRLNTIYF. The full variable domain, in which reference TRBV5-1 and TRBJ1-3 provide the parts outside the CDR3, is KAGVTQTPRYLIKTRGQQVTLSCSPISGHRSVSWYQQTPGQGLQFLFEYFSETQRNKGNFPGRFSGRQFSNSRSEMNVSTLELGDSALYLCASSLGGRLNTIYFGEGSWLTVV.

This chain joins TRBV9 and TRBJ2-7; weak D call: TRBD1 (6 bases). This CDR3 comprises 14 residues. The V and J ends lost 0 bases and 4 bases respectively, with 11 bases between them. CDR1 is SGDLS, CDR2 YYNGEE, per germline. The CDR3 loop is CASSVDDRWYEQYF. CDR3 nucleotide sequence: TGTGCCAGCAGCGTAGATGACAGGTGGTACGAGCAGTACTTC.

This rearrangement joins TRBV7-3 to TRBJ1-1, with no clear D. The germline V and J ends were trimmed by 2 bases and 4 bases, with 8 bases remaining between them. The germline CDR1 and CDR2 sequences are SGHTA and FQGTGA. The CDR3 is 13 residues long. The CDR3 sequence: CASSLFSSTEAFF. The CDR3 nucleotides are TGTGCCAGCAGCTTATTTAGTAGCACTGAAGCTTTCTTT.

This clone was seen only a few times. CDR3 in amino acids: CASGLRQRLSTGELFF. The CDR3 DNA is TGTGCTAGTGGTTTGAGACAGCGCCTCAGCACCGGGGAGCTGTTTTTT. The rearrangement links TRBV12-5 to TRBJ2-2, with D possibly matching TRBD1 (5 bases). Germline loops: CDR1 LGHNT, CDR2 FRNRAP. V was clipped by 2 bases and J by 4 bases, with 14 bases between them. The CDR3 totals 16 residues.

The chain carries TRBV2 and TRBJ2-7; TRBD2 might be the D (6 bases). This CDR3 has 15 residues. The germline V and J ends were trimmed by 6 bases and 1 base, with 16 bases remaining between them. Looked up from germline, CDR1 is SNHLY and CDR2 is FYNNEI. As DNA, the CDR3 is TGTGCCAGCAGCCCCCAGGCGGGGATATCCTACGAGCAGTACTTC. It translates to CASSPQAGISYEQYF.

V usage is TRBV9 and J usage is TRBJ1-2, with D maybe TRBD1 (5 bases). The CDR3 is 13 amino acids. V lost 7 bases, J lost 0 bases, and 10 bases lay in between. The V gene's germline CDR1 is SGDLS and CDR2 YYNGEE. The CDR3 region is CASATVSNYGYTF. CDR3 DNA: TGTGCCAGCGCGACAGTTTCTAACTATGGCTACACCTTC.

The V and J genes are TRBV2 and TRBJ2-1, with no clear D. The V and J ends lost 2 bases and 8 bases respectively, with 7 bases between them. CDR3 length equals 12 residues. CDR1 and CDR2 (germline): SNHLY, FYNNEI. The CDR3 coding sequence is TGTGCCAGCAGTGAACGCGTCTATGAGCAGTTCTTC. Its translation is CASSERVYEQFF.

V usage is TRBV6-5 and J usage is TRBJ1-6; D is unresolved. V lost 4 bases, J lost 4 bases, and 2 bases lay in between. The CDR3 loop spans 12 amino acids. The germline V gene has CDR1 MNHEY and CDR2 SVGAGI. The CDR3 spells CASSSYNSPLHF. CDR3 nucleotide sequence: TGTGCCAGCAGTTCATATAATTCACCCCTCCACTTT.

The V and J genes are TRBV7-8 and TRBJ1-1; unclear D gene. CDR1 is SGHVS and CDR2 is FQNEAQ in the germline V gene. This CDR3 comprises 14 residues. With 4 bases removed from V and 0 bases from J, the gap between germline ends came to 9 bases. CDR3 DNA sequence: TGTGCCAGCAGCTCACGAACAGTGAACACTGAAGCTTTCTTT. Its protein product is CASSSRTVNTEAFF.

This clone occurred a few times. The chain combines TRBV18 with TRBJ1-5, with a tentative D call TRBD1 (6 bases). This CDR3 has 15 amino acids. V was pared by 3 bases and J by 7 bases, with 16 bases between. Germline V lookup: CDR1 KGHSH, CDR2 LQKENI. CDR3 sequence: CASSPLQGRGQPQHF. The CDR3 DNA reads TGTGCCAGCTCACCTCTACAGGGACGAGGCCAGCCCCAGCATTTT.

The CDR3, as DNA: TGCGCCAGCAGCCAAGAGATGGGTCTGGGCGCAGATACGCAGTATTTT. It codes for CASSQEMGLGADTQYF. V gene TRBV4-1 combines with J gene TRBJ2-3, with D hard to call. The germline CDR1 and CDR2 sequences are MGHRA and YSYEKL. Between the trimmed V and J ends, which lost 0 bases and 4 bases, there was a span of 14 bases. CDR3 length equals 16 residues.

This clone was seen only once. The chain carries TRBV12-3 or TRBV12-4 and TRBJ1-4; 7 bases fit TRBD1. V was pared by 5 bases and J by 10 bases, with 4 bases of the junction left unmatched. The CDR3 extends over 12 amino acids. As DNA, the CDR3 is TGTGCCAGCAGTCCCCGGGACAGAAAACTGTTTTTT. Translating it yields CASSPRDRKLFF.

This chain uses TRBV4-1 with TRBJ1-5; D gene unclear. Germline V CDR1 and CDR2: MGHRA, YSYEKL. Trimming removed 1 base from V and 9 bases from J, with 16 bases in between. CDR3 size: 15 residues. The CDR3 bases are TGCGCCAGCAGCCAAGTTGACTCGGCGGGATGGCCCCAGCATTTT. Encoded protein: CASSQVDSAGWPQHF.

The chain employs TRBV6-1 and TRBJ2-1; D may be TRBD1 (7 bases). Per the germline V gene, CDR1 is MNHNS and CDR2 is SASEGT. V lost 3 bases, J lost 7 bases, and 19 bases lay in between. This CDR3 comprises 16 residues. The CDR3 DNA sequence: TGTGCCAGCAGTGATACCGGCAGGGGGGTTACGAATGAGCAGTTCTTC. Translated, it gives CASSDTGRGVTNEQFF.

This chain links TRBV9 with TRBJ1-2, with TRBD1 matching 7 bases. CDR3 size: 12 residues. Trimming at V came to 4 bases and at J to 4 bases, leaving 1 base not matched to a gene. Germline V gene sequence: CDR1 SGDLS, CDR2 YYNGEE. The CDR3 DNA reads TGTGCCAGCAGCCGGGACAGCTATGGCTACACCTTC. Residues: CASSRDSYGYTF.

V gene TRBV19 combines with J gene TRBJ2-7; TRBD1 agrees at 9 bases. The V gene's germline CDR1 is LNHDA and CDR2 SQIVND (reference sequence). J lost 7 bases, V lost 7 bases, and 14 bases had no gene match. The length of the CDR3 is 15 residues. The CDR3 protein is CASKSGGTGKLEQYF. CDR3 sequence (DNA): TGTGCCAGTAAATCTGGTGGGACAGGGAAGTTAGAGCAGTACTTC.

The V and J genes are TRBV9 and TRBJ2-3, with 7 bases lining up with TRBD2. The CDR3 length is 16 residues. V lost 3 bases to trimming and J lost 0 bases; unmatched junction nucleotides: 7. Germline loops: CDR1 SGDLS, CDR2 YYNGEE. Here the CDR3 reads CASSEAPAGSTDTQYF. CDR3 bases: TGTGCCAGCAGCGAAGCCCCAGCGGGGAGCACAGATACGCAGTATTTT. Full variable domain (remainder filled in from reference TRBV9 and TRBJ2-3): DSGVTQTPKHLITATGQRVTLRCSPRSGDLSVYWYQQSLDQGLQFLIQYYNGEERAKGNILERFSAQQFPDLHSELNLSSLELGDSALYFCASSEAPAGSTDTQYFGPGTRLTVL.

J is TRBJ2-1 and V is TRBV6-2 or TRBV6-3; D gene uncertain. The V gene's germline CDR1 is MNHEY and CDR2 SVGEGT. Deletions cut 3 bases from V and 10 bases from J, with 10 bases between. The CDR3 is 12 amino acids. CDR3 coding DNA: TGTGCCAGCAGTTATGGAGATCGAGAGCAGTTCTTC. Residues: CASSYGDREQFF.

The chain has TRBV6-5 and TRBJ1-6; 7 bases are a match to TRBD1. The CDR3 covers 15 residues. Germline CDR1 and CDR2: MNHEY and SVGAGI. V shed 7 bases, J shed 8 bases, and the junction held 11 bases outside the gene matches. CDR3 in DNA: TGTGCCAGCACCAGGAGGGACAGCAAGGATTCACCCCTCCACTTT. Its translation is CASTRRDSKDSPLHF.

This chain joins TRBV7-3 and TRBJ2-5; 11 bases fit TRBD2. V was pared by 5 bases and J by 4 bases, with 6 bases of the junction left unmatched. This CDR3 spans 15 amino acids. Per the germline V gene, CDR1 is SGHTA and CDR2 is FQGTGA. CDR3 sequence reads: CASSLSGGATETQYF. The CDR3 nucleotides read TGTGCCAGCAGCCTTAGCGGGGGGGCAACAGAGACCCAGTACTTC.

This chain links TRBV5-1 with TRBJ2-7; possibly TRBD1 for D (9 bases). Germline CDR1 is SGHRS and CDR2 is YFSETQ. The CDR3 sequence is 19 residues long. Trimming shortened V by 3 bases and J by 2 bases, and 27 bases separated the two germline ends. For the CDR3, the DNA is TGCGCCAGCAGCTCGGGGGGGAGTCCCGGGACAGGGTCCCCCTACGAGCAGTACTTC. This codes for CASSSGGSPGTGSPYEQYF.

The V call is TRBV30, the J call TRBJ2-7, with D possibly being TRBD2 (5 bases). CDR1 is GTSNPN and CDR2 is SVGIG in the germline V gene (reference sequence). Trimming removed 0 bases at V and 0 bases at J, with 9 bases between. This CDR3 region has 14 residues. This chain's CDR3 is CAWSVRGLSYEQYF. For the CDR3, the DNA is TGTGCCTGGAGTGTACGAGGGCTCTCCTACGAGCAGTACTTC. Using reference TRBV30 and TRBJ2-7 for the parts outside the CDR3, the full variable domain is SQTIHQWPATLVQPVGSPLSLECTVEGTSNPNLYWYRQAAGRGLQLLFYSVGIGQISSEVPQNLSASRPQDRQFILSSKKLLLSDSGFYLCAWSVRGLSYEQYFGPGTRLTVT.

This chain joins TRBV2 and TRBJ2-1; 8 bases are a match to TRBD1. CDR1 SNHLY and CDR2 FYNNEI come from the germline V gene. V trimming: 1 base; J trimming: 4 bases; junction bases outside the gene matches: 3. The CDR3 covers 15 residues. Here the CDR3 DNA reads TGTGCCAGCAGTGAAGTCGGACAGGGATACAATGAGCAGTTCTTC. Its protein is CASSEVGQGYNEQFF.

V usage is TRBV24-1 and J usage is TRBJ2-1; possible D gene TRBD1, 5 bases. Germline V CDR1 and CDR2: KGHDR, SFDVKD. V shed 6 bases and J shed 8 bases, with 25 bases lying between them. The CDR3 is made up of 17 amino acids. This CDR3 reads CATSPHETGTIRYEQFF. CDR3 in DNA: TGTGCCACCAGTCCCCACGAAACAGGTACAATCAGGTATGAGCAGTTCTTC.

The chain combines TRBV2 with TRBJ1-4, with TRBD1 identical over 11 bases. With 9 bases clipped from V and 1 base from J, the junction kept 7 bases outside the gene matches. Germline assignment: CDR1 SNHLY and CDR2 FYNNEI. CDR3 length equals 16 residues. CDR3 region: CASGTGGLRTNEKLFF. For the CDR3, the DNA is TGTGCCAGTGGGACAGGGGGGTTGAGAACTAATGAAAAACTGTTTTTT.

The chain combines TRBV18 with TRBJ2-5; the D is unclear. Trimming pared 2 bases from V and 5 bases from J, leaving 3 bases between. Germline assignment: CDR1 KGHSH and CDR2 LQKENI. The CDR3 sequence is 11 residues long. The CDR3 nucleotides are TGTGCCAGCTCACCATCGGAGACCCAGTACTTC. It translates to CASSPSETQYF.

The CDR3 sequence: CASRTLTGDYQPQHF. The CDR3, as DNA: TGTGCCAGCAGAACCTTGACAGGGGACTATCAGCCCCAGCATTTT. The chain links TRBV27 to TRBJ1-5; 8 positions agree with TRBD1. The germline V gene encodes CDR1 MNHEY and CDR2 SMNVEV (reference sequence). V was clipped by 6 bases and J by 5 bases; unmatched bases: 9. The CDR3 sequence is 15 residues long.

The rearrangement uses TRBV7-9 and TRBJ1-1, with D unclear. CDR1 and CDR2 from the germline V gene are SEHNR and FQNEAQ (reference sequence). The V end lost 5 bases, the J end lost 6 bases, and 16 bases lay between the germline ends. The CDR3 is 14 amino acids. The CDR3 DNA reads as TGTGCCAGCAGCCACAAAGGACTCACATCTGAAGCTTTCTTT. Protein sequence: CASSHKGLTSEAFF.